This TCR beta chain originates from a study of cytomegalovirus exposure and HLA in healthy donors. Study overall: Some 91 million unique TCRs from HLA-typed donors were held in an early release of data.

Unmatched junction bases numbered 3, after V lost 6 bases and J lost 6 bases. This CDR3 has 12 amino acids. Germline lookup yields CDR1 SNHLY and CDR2 FYNNEI. The PCR employed 60 Vbeta primers together with 13 Jbeta primers. This table comes from immunoSEQ multiplex PCR, and its TCRdb copy is limited to in-frame clones, with some not included. The repertoire holds some 120,000 clones, with 55% to 65% as singletons. The source material was PBMCs. This chain uses TRBV2 with TRBJ2-7; 9 bases match TRBD2. The source of this sequence is a woman in her twenties or thirties in good health and CMV-seronegative. The CDR3 bases are TGTGCCAGCAGGCTAGCGGGAAGCGAGCAGTACTTC. Translated: CASRLAGSEQYF.